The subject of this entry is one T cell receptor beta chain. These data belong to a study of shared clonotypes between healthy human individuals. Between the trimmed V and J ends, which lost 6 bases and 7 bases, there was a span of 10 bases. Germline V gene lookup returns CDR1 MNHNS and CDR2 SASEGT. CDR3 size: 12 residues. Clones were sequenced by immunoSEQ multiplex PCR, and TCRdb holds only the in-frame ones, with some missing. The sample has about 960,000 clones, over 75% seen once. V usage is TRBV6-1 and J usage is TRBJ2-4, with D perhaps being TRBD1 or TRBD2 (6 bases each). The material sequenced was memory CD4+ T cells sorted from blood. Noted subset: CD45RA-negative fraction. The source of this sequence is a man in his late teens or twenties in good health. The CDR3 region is CASSQGGNIQYF. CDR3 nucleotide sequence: TGTGCCAGCAGCCAAGGGGGGAACATTCAGTACTTC.